This entry describes one TCR beta chain. Its antigen is as yet unknown. Losses at the gene ends were 3 bases for V and 10 bases for J; bases not matched to a gene: 3. Per the germline V gene, CDR1 is KGHSH and CDR2 is LQKENI. This CDR3 comprises 13 residues. TCR beta cDNA libraries included unique molecular identifiers. A population of about 0.95 to 11 million T cells gave rise to about half a million cDNA molecules. TCRdb re-called the PCR reads with MiXCR, one entry per CDR3 protein. The data contain roughly 180,000 distinct CDR3 sequences, 25% to 35% of them singletons. The data were taken from a study of post-analysis software for immune sequencing data. Study-level findings and limits: In patients, TRBV5-6, TRBV5-1 and TRBV20-1 belonged to 4 or 5 TRBV segments found more frequently than in controls. With F measure, samples from one preparation batch clustered together strongly. Normalized Chao1 diversity in multiple sclerosis patients fell significantly below that of controls.

The rearrangement links TRBV18 to TRBJ2-1; TRBD2 agrees at 10 bases. Sequenced sample: blood. The sequence was collected from a girl between 10 and 17 years old with multiple sclerosis. The CDR3 loop is CASSPTGLAEQFF. The DNA of the CDR3 is TGTGCCAGCTCACCGACGGGACTAGCGGAGCAGTTCTTC. Full variable domain (missing parts from reference TRBV18 and TRBJ2-1): NAGVMQNPRHLVRRRGQEARLRCSPMKGHSHVYWYRQLPEEGLKFMVYLQKENIIDESGMPKERFSAEFPKEGPSILRIQQVVRGDSAAYFCASSPTGLAEQFFGPGTRLTVL.